This T cell receptor beta chain appears in the sequencing data of a study of T cell repertoires in cytomegalovirus infection. Study information: CMV infection plus the matching HLA type was flagged by public TCR beta signatures.

Study results and caveats: CMV-specific HLA-C-restricted TCR beta clonotypes dominated the ex vivo response.

Each CDR3 protein is one row after TCRdb ran MiXCR on the reads. This table holds approximately 990,000 distinct CDR3 sequences, around 31% found once. Details on this clonotype: Its antigen is undetermined.

This CDR3 has 13 residues. Trimming shortened V by 2 bases and J by 6 bases, and 11 bases separated the two germline ends. CDR1 is SGHKS, CDR2 YYEKEE, per germline (reference sequence). The rearrangement uses TRBV5-5 and TRBJ1-2, with unresolved D. The material was cultured CD8+ T cells from PBMCs, obtained from culture after CMV antigen stimulation. The TCR originated in a human donor in good health (CMV status not recorded). Some clones in this sample may be carry-over from other donors' samples. The CDR3 DNA follows: TGTGCCAGCAGCTTTATCCCTGGGGATGGCTACACCTTC. Translating it yields CASSFIPGDGYTF.